Sequencing of this T cell receptor (beta chain) was carried out in a study of shared clonotypes between healthy human individuals. The data were produced by immunoSEQ multiplex PCR, yet TCRdb's version contains in-frame clones alone and is incomplete. The profile covers approximately 2.3 million clones, with approximately 93% appearing a single time and about 0.39% taken by the ten largest. The CDR3 covers 13 residues. Trimming left V 4 bases short and J 2 bases short, with 12 bases between. The germline V gene has CDR1 SQVTM and CDR2 ANQGSEA. Sequenced sample: naive CD4+ T cells from PBMCs. As to subset: CD45RA+ positively selected. The chain employs TRBV29-1 and TRBJ2-7; maybe TRBD1 (5 bases). This TCR derives from a man between 18 and 29 years old in good health. Some clones in this sample may be carry-over from other donors' samples. CDR3 residues: CSVGTLNTYEQYF. The CDR3 coding sequence is TGCAGCGTTGGGACACTCAACACCTACGAGCAGTACTTC.